Below are 24 T cell receptor beta chains sequenced from a single sample in a study of a mutant IDH1 vaccine in newly diagnosed glioma. The repertoire was sequenced with immunoSEQ multiplex PCR; TCRdb's copy has only in-frame clones and lacks some. The data show about 63,000 clones, around 80% seen once. The time point here: baseline, week 1 (first vaccination visit). Treatment meaning: pre-vaccination baseline after standard-of-care therapy. Sequencing used peripheral blood mononuclear cells (PBMCs), obtained from a glioma patient treated with radiotherapy, temozolomide or both. These receptors came from a young woman with glioma. Some clones in this sample may be carry-over from other donors' samples.

The rearrangement joins TRBV5-1 to TRBJ2-2; 9 bases line up with TRBD2. This CDR3 has 14 residues. Germline-derived CDR1 and CDR2 are SGHRS and YFSETQ. Germline trimming cut 4 bases from V and 6 bases from J; bases unmatched to any gene: 4. The CDR3 loop is CASSGIAGAGELFF. As DNA, the CDR3 is TGCGCCAGCAGCGGAATAGCGGGAGCCGGGGAGCTGTTTTTT.

This chain links TRBV6-1 with TRBJ1-2; D is possibly TRBD1 (5 bases). From germline, CDR1 is MNHNS and CDR2 SASEGT. V lost 4 bases, J lost 5 bases, and 11 bases lay in between. The CDR3 runs 13 residues. CDR3 sequence (DNA): TGTGCCAGCAGTGCGACTGGGGGGTATGGCTACACCTTC. It codes for CASSATGGYGYTF.

This rearrangement joins TRBV2 to TRBJ2-1, with D unresolved. CDR1 SNHLY and CDR2 FYNNEI come from the germline V gene. Trimming removed 8 bases at V and 4 bases at J, with 18 bases between. This CDR3 has 15 residues. The CDR3 protein is CASGSGPTLYNEQFF. The CDR3 bases are TGTGCCAGCGGTTCCGGCCCAACCCTTTACAATGAGCAGTTCTTC. The variable domain in full, with the rest retrieved from reference TRBV2 and TRBJ2-1, is EPEVTQTPSHQVTQMGQEVILRCVPISNHLYFYWYRQILGQKVEFLVSFYNNEISEKSEIFDDQFSVERPDGSNFTLKIRSTKLEDSAMYFCASGSGPTLYNEQFFGPGTRLTVL.

This clone was recorded once. CDR3 nucleotide sequence: TGTGCCAGCAGTTTCAGGGGTTTAGCCTCCTACGAGCAGTACTTC. This translates into CASSFRGLASYEQYF. The rearrangement uses TRBV6-1 and TRBJ2-7; possible D gene TRBD1, 6 bases. Germline lookup yields CDR1 MNHNS and CDR2 SASEGT. V was shortened by 5 bases and J by 0 bases, with 14 bases between the two germline ends. The CDR3 length is 15 residues.

V usage is TRBV6-5 and J usage is TRBJ1-6; D remains ambiguous. V lost 7 bases and J lost 4, with 5 bases in between. The CDR3 loop spans 12 amino acids. CDR1 and CDR2 from the germline V gene are MNHEY and SVGAGI. The CDR3 loop reads CASKVYNSPLHF. DNA for the CDR3: TGTGCCAGCAAGGTTTATAATTCACCCCTCCACTTT.

DNA for the CDR3: TGCGCCAGCAGCCAAGGGCCAGGGAACACCGGGGAGCTGTTTTTT. Its translation: CASSQGPGNTGELFF. This chain joins TRBV4-1 and TRBJ2-2; D remains unclear. Germline V gives CDR1 MGHRA, CDR2 YSYEKL. V gave up 1 base and J gave up 1 base, with 7 bases separating them. This CDR3 contains 15 residues.

This sequence joins TRBV6-5 and TRBJ2-1; D remains ambiguous. The CDR3 spans 13 residues. V lost 8 bases and J 5 bases, leaving 13 bases between the germline ends. Germline V gives CDR1 MNHEY, CDR2 SVGAGI. As DNA, the CDR3 is TGTGCCAGCGTAAACCTGCTCCACAATGAGCAGTTCTTC. As protein: CASVNLLHNEQFF.

The sample holds a few counts of this clone. The chain carries TRBV18 and TRBJ2-2; D is unresolved. The CDR3 consists of 14 residues. Germline V gene sequence: CDR1 KGHSH, CDR2 LQKENI. The ends were cut back, 6 bases at V and 1 base at J, with 9 bases in the middle. CDR3 in DNA: TGTGCCAGCTCTAGCAAAATGAACACCGGGGAGCTGTTTTTT. It specifies CASSSKMNTGELFF.

The chain links TRBV30 to TRBJ2-5; 7 nucleotides agree with TRBD1. The junction had 5 bases not matched to a gene; V was cut back by 3 bases and J by 4 bases. Germline V gene data show CDR1 as GTSNPN and CDR2 as SVGIG (reference sequence). The CDR3 sequence is 13 residues long. The CDR3 region is CAWSGDSRETQYF. The CDR3 coding sequence is TGTGCCTGGAGCGGGGACAGCCGAGAGACCCAGTACTTC.

The rearrangement joins TRBV7-2 to TRBJ2-5; the D is unclear. Germline CDR1 and CDR2: SGHTA and FQGNSA. Trimming left V 0 bases short and J 1 base short, with 3 bases between. This CDR3 has 13 amino acids. CDR3 DNA sequence: TGTGCCAGCAGCTTAGCCATCCAAGAGACCCAGTACTTC. Translation gives CASSLAIQETQYF.

V is TRBV10-1 and J is TRBJ2-1, with TRBD2 identical over 10 bases. The CDR3 is made up of 15 amino acids. V was pared by 6 bases and J by 5 bases, with 7 bases of the junction left unmatched. Germline V lookup: CDR1 WNHNN, CDR2 SYGVQD (reference sequence). The CDR3 sequence: CASSSWTSGNNEQFF. The CDR3 DNA reads as TGCGCCAGCAGCTCCTGGACTAGCGGAAACAATGAGCAGTTCTTC.

V gene TRBV4-1 combines with J gene TRBJ1-2; D is unresolved. The CDR3 contains 11 residues. Germline V gene data show CDR1 as MGHRA and CDR2 as YSYEKL. The V gene lost 0 bases and the J gene lost 7 bases, with 3 bases spanning the gap. CDR3 residues: CASSQDVGYTF. DNA for the CDR3: TGCGCCAGCAGCCAAGACGTTGGCTACACCTTC.

V and J are TRBV7-2 and TRBJ2-3; 9 nucleotides agree with TRBD2. Germline CDR1 reads SGHTA; CDR2 reads FQGNSA. The ends lost 1 base at V and 2 bases at J; junction bases unmatched: 7. This CDR3 has 17 amino acids. CDR3 in amino acids: CASSLVGTSKATDTQYF. For the CDR3, the DNA is TGTGCCAGCAGCTTAGTTGGGACTAGCAAGGCCACAGATACGCAGTATTTT.

This clone was counted once. The chain has TRBV4-3 and TRBJ2-2, with a tentative D call TRBD1 (6 bases). Per germline, CDR1 LGHNA and CDR2 YSLEER. The V and J ends lost 2 bases and 7 bases respectively, with 14 bases between them. The CDR3 has 15 amino acids. Here the CDR3 DNA reads TGCGCCAGCAGCCAATGGGCAGGGGAAAACGGGGAGCTGTTTTTT. Translated, it gives CASSQWAGENGELFF.

The gene calls are TRBV11-3 and TRBJ2-7; TRBD2 matches 14 bases. This CDR3 has 15 amino acids. In germline, CDR1 is SGHNT, CDR2 YENEEA. J gave up 7 bases and V 5 bases, and 7 bases lay outside the gene matches. The CDR3 bases are TGTGCCAGCAGCCTCGGGACTAGCGGGAGAAGGGAGCAGTACTTC. Its translation: CASSLGTSGRREQYF.

The J gene is TRBJ1-1, the V gene TRBV5-6; no reliable D call. The CDR3 loop spans 12 amino acids. The V end was cut by 0 bases, the J end by 0 bases, with 0 bases between. Germline loops: CDR1 SGHDT, CDR2 YYEEEE. In DNA, the CDR3 is TGTGCCAGCAGCTTGGTGAACACTGAAGCTTTCTTT. This sequence encodes CASSLVNTEAFF.

This clone was picked up a small number of times. The chain joins TRBV19 to TRBJ1-5; D is perhaps TRBD1 (5 bases). Trimming stripped 11 bases from V and 0 bases from J, with 11 bases between. The germline V gene has CDR1 LNHDA and CDR2 SQIVND (reference sequence). This CDR3 spans 13 amino acids. Here the CDR3 DNA reads TGTGCCGGCCAGGGTGGTAGCAATCAGCCCCAGCATTTT. Amino acid sequence: CAGQGGSNQPQHF.

This sequence joins TRBV27 and TRBJ2-7; TRBD1 agrees at 10 bases. The CDR3 totals 18 residues. CDR1 and CDR2 from the germline V gene are MNHEY and SMNVEV (reference sequence). J was trimmed by 1 base and V by 5 bases; bases with no gene match: 14. The CDR3 DNA reads as TGTGCCAGCAGTCTTCCAACCGGGACAGGGGACGGTTCCTACGAGCAGTACTTC. This encodes CASSLPTGTGDGSYEQYF.

This rearrangement joins TRBV7-9 to TRBJ2-2; D gene uncertain. The CDR3 sequence is 14 residues long. V was cut by 3 bases and J by 7 bases, with 12 bases left in between. CDR1 SEHNR and CDR2 FQNEAQ come from the germline V gene (reference sequence). In DNA, the CDR3 is TGTGCCAGCAGCTTCCTAGGGCAGGACGGGGAGCTGTTTTTT. It yields the protein CASSFLGQDGELFF.

This clone was found a few times. This sequence joins TRBV10-1 and TRBJ2-7; 9 bases fit TRBD2. The CDR3 consists of 16 residues. Trimming took 6 bases from V and 7 from J; bases not matched to a gene: 16. In germline, CDR1 is WNHNN, CDR2 SYGVQD (reference sequence). The CDR3: CASSGVAGASVGEQYF. CDR3 nucleotides: TGCGCCAGCAGCGGAGTAGCGGGAGCGTCGGTAGGGGAGCAGTACTTC.

The chain links TRBV21-1 to TRBJ2-7; the DNA was not compared with TRBD1, the D call given in the table. TRBV21-1 represents a pseudogene. There are 17 residues in the CDR3. The CDR3 bases are TGTGCCAGCAGCAAAGGGAATCCGGGACAGGACGACTACGAGCAGTACTTC. It is translated as CASSKGNPGQDDYEQYF.

The chain combines TRBV5-8 with TRBJ1-5, with 7 bases matching TRBD1. With V trimmed by 4 bases and J by 1 base, 11 bases remained unmatched. Germline CDR1 is SGHTS and CDR2 is YDEGEE. This CDR3 contains 17 residues. The DNA of the CDR3 is TGTGCCAGCAGCCACCGGACAGGTCCTTTCAGCAATCAGCCCCAGCATTTT. Protein product: CASSHRTGPFSNQPQHF.

The chain recombines TRBV18 with TRBJ2-3, with D tentatively TRBD1 (5 bases). CDR3 size: 15 residues. V lost 1 base, J lost 3 bases, and 11 bases lay in between. Per germline, CDR1 KGHSH and CDR2 LQKENI. The DNA for the CDR3 is TGTGCCAGCTCACCACTCAGGGATGGGACAGATACGCAGTATTTT. Translated, it gives CASSPLRDGTDTQYF.

This rearrangement joins TRBV27 to TRBJ2-7; tentative D call: TRBD2 (5 bases). Trimming stripped 1 base from V and 5 bases from J, with 9 bases between. This CDR3 spans 13 amino acids. Germline V gene sequence: CDR1 MNHEY, CDR2 SMNVEV (reference sequence). The CDR3 is CASSLWIGDEQYF. The CDR3 DNA sequence: TGTGCCAGCAGTTTATGGATCGGGGACGAGCAGTACTTC.